This TCR beta chain was captured by sequencing in a study of radiotherapy plus CTLA-4 blockade in lung cancer. Germline V gives CDR1 LNHDA, CDR2 SQIVND (reference sequence). This CDR3 is 12 amino acids long. The V end lost 5 bases, the J end lost 1 base, and 5 bases lay between the germline ends. As to this clone: The sample contains more than one DNA sequence encoding this CDR3.

Sequencing was performed with immunoSEQ multiplex PCR; in TCRdb, only in-frame clones are kept and a portion is missing. The sample contains 80,000 to 100,000 clones, 65% to 75% of which appear only once. This specimen consisted of peripheral blood, obtained from a patient treated with radiotherapy plus ipilimumab. The origin of this receptor is a human donor with non-small cell lung cancer who had a partial response to radiotherapy plus ipilimumab. Some clones in this sample may be carry-over from other donors' samples. The V gene is TRBV19, the J gene TRBJ2-5; no clear D gene. CDR3 in amino acids: CASSGSQETQYF. The DNA of the CDR3 is TGTGCCAGTAGTGGCAGCCAAGAGACCCAGTACTTC.